The 14 T cell receptor beta chains presented below share a single source sample, sequenced in a study of blood T cell repertoires in COVID-19. Repertoires were generated with immunoSEQ multiplex PCR, while TCRdb's copy carries only in-frame clones and drops some. The table includes tens of thousands of clones, roughly 80% detected once. Sequenced: peripheral blood. These receptors were taken from a human donor in a cohort sampled during active COVID-19.

The CDR3 sequence is CSVDPRSYGYTF. The CDR3 coding sequence is TGCAGCGTTGATCCCAGGTCCTATGGCTACACCTTC. This sequence joins TRBV29-1 and TRBJ1-2; no clear D gene. Trimming took off 3 bases at V and 4 bases at J, with 9 bases between the two ends. Per germline, CDR1 SQVTM and CDR2 ANQGSEA. The length of the CDR3 is 12 residues. Filled out from reference TRBV29-1 and TRBJ1-2, the complete variable domain reads SAVISQKPSRDICQRGTSLTIQCQVDSQVTMMFWYRQQPGQSLTLIATANQGSEATYESGFVIDKFPISRPNLTFSTLTVSNMSPEDSSIYLCSVDPRSYGYTFGSGTRLTVV.

This chain joins TRBV27 and TRBJ1-1, with D perhaps TRBD1 (6 bases). Trimming pared 8 bases from V and 10 bases from J, leaving 26 bases between. This CDR3 has 15 amino acids. Germline V gene data show CDR1 as MNHEY and CDR2 as SMNVEV (reference sequence). CDR3 sequence (DNA): TGTGCCAGCTCGTCTCGCCCGGACAGTTTTTATACAGCTTTCTTT. Protein product: CASSSRPDSFYTAFF.

The chain is built from TRBV7-2 and TRBJ2-2; D possibly corresponds to TRBD2 (6 bases). Germline assignment: CDR1 SGHTA and CDR2 FQGNSA. The CDR3 runs to 14 residues. Trimming took off 5 bases at V and 6 bases at J, with 13 bases between the two ends. CDR3 sequence reads: CASSQTSLAGELFF. The CDR3 nucleotides read TGTGCCAGCAGCCAGACTAGTTTGGCCGGGGAGCTGTTTTTT.

The chain combines TRBV28 with TRBJ2-7, with TRBD2 identical over 9 bases. Germline CDR1 and CDR2: MDHEN and SYDVKM. This CDR3 has 16 residues. The junction had 13 bases not matched to a gene; V was cut back by 10 bases and J by 0 bases. The CDR3 is CATSLEAGGSSYEQYF. The CDR3 coding sequence is TGTGCCACTTCGCTCGAAGCGGGGGGAAGCTCCTACGAGCAGTACTTC. The variable domain in full, completed from reference TRBV28 and TRBJ2-7, reads DVKVTQSSRYLVKRTGEKVFLECVQDMDHENMFWYRQDPGLGLRLIYFSYDVKMKEKGDIPEGYSVSREKKERFSLILESASTNQTSMYLCATSLEAGGSSYEQYFGPGTRLTVT.

This clone was detected only once. The chain recombines TRBV4-1 with TRBJ2-5; no reliable D call. This CDR3 has 12 amino acids. Trimming took off 4 bases at V and 7 bases at J, with 10 bases between the two ends. Germline lookup yields CDR1 MGHRA and CDR2 YSYEKL. CDR3: CASSPAKRTQYF. The CDR3 bases are TGCGCCAGCAGCCCCGCTAAGAGGACCCAGTACTTC.

The chain is built from TRBV7-9 and TRBJ2-1, with 11 bases identical to TRBD2. The ends lost 3 bases at V and 9 bases at J; junction bases unmatched: 4. Germline assignment: CDR1 SEHNR and CDR2 FQNEAQ (reference sequence). This CDR3 is 14 amino acids long. The CDR3 sequence: CASSFTSGSTEQFF. The DNA for the CDR3 is TGTGCCAGCAGCTTTACTAGCGGGAGTACTGAGCAGTTCTTC.

This clone was found a few times. The chain joins TRBV24-1 to TRBJ1-1; D possibly corresponds to TRBD1 (6 bases). Germline V CDR1 and CDR2: KGHDR, SFDVKD. Trimming removed 7 bases from V and 3 bases from J, with 11 bases in between. There are 13 residues in the CDR3. This chain's CDR3 is CATRQGDYTEAFF. In DNA form, the CDR3 reads TGTGCCACCAGACAGGGTGATTACACTGAAGCTTTCTTT.

The chain carries TRBV29-1 and TRBJ2-3, with 14 positions matching TRBD2. J lost 4 bases, V lost 6 bases, and 3 bases had no gene match. Germline values: CDR1 SQVTM, CDR2 ANQGSEA. The CDR3 is 14 amino acids. The CDR3 DNA sequence: TGCAGCGTCGGGACTAGCGGGAGAGCAGATACGCAGTATTTT. It specifies CSVGTSGRADTQYF.

The gene calls are TRBV5-5 and TRBJ2-7; D perhaps matches TRBD1 (6 bases). The V gene lost 4 bases and the J gene lost 2 bases, with 13 bases spanning the gap. This CDR3 is built from 14 residues. Per the germline V gene, CDR1 is SGHKS and CDR2 is YYEKEE (reference sequence). This chain's CDR3 is CASSPPTGPYEQYF. The CDR3 DNA sequence: TGTGCCAGCAGCCCGCCGACAGGCCCCTACGAGCAGTACTTC.

The chain is built from TRBV5-5 and TRBJ2-1; 10 nucleotides align to TRBD2. The CDR3 has 14 residues. The V and J ends lost 4 bases and 9 bases, in that order; junction bases with no gene match: 7. Germline CDR1 is SGHKS and CDR2 is YYEKEE (reference sequence). This chain's CDR3 is CASSRGASGSEQFF. Here the CDR3 DNA reads TGTGCCAGCAGCCGGGGGGCTAGCGGGAGTGAGCAGTTCTTC.

The V gene is TRBV19, the J gene TRBJ2-1, with 10 positions matching TRBD1. Germline CDR1 and CDR2: LNHDA and SQIVND (reference sequence). V lost 0 bases to trimming and J lost 4 bases; unmatched junction nucleotides: 9. CDR3 length equals 18 residues. The DNA of the CDR3 is TGTGCCAGTAGTATAGATCTAGGGGGGACAGGGGTGTACAATGAGCAGTTCTTC. It yields the protein CASSIDLGGTGVYNEQFF.

V is TRBV19 and J is TRBJ2-1, with 14 bases aligning to TRBD2. The V gene end was trimmed by 2 bases and the J gene end by 9 bases; junction bases not matched to a gene: 15. Germline V lookup: CDR1 LNHDA, CDR2 SQIVND (reference sequence). The CDR3 loop spans 19 amino acids. CDR3 DNA: TGTGCCAGTAGTATAAAGTTCTTGGGGACTAGCGGGGGCCTCGGTGAGCAGTTCTTC. Translating gives CASSIKFLGTSGGLGEQFF.

The rearrangement links TRBV5-1 to TRBJ2-7; 10 bases are shared with TRBD2. The CDR3 spans 18 residues. Germline CDR1 SGHRS, CDR2 YFSETQ. V lost 4 bases, J lost 5 bases, and 18 bases stayed unmatched. CDR3 in amino acids: CASSTRTSGSEVRNEQYF. Written as DNA, the CDR3 is TGCGCCAGCAGCACAAGGACTAGCGGCTCTGAAGTGAGGAACGAGCAGTACTTC.

V usage is TRBV9 and J usage is TRBJ2-1; 10 nucleotides line up with TRBD2. The CDR3 extends over 16 amino acids. V gave up 3 bases and J gave up 6 bases; unmatched junction bases: 9. Germline V gene sequence: CDR1 SGDLS, CDR2 YYNGEE. The CDR3 sequence is CASSARSGRAVNEQFF. DNA of the CDR3: TGTGCCAGCAGCGCGAGAAGCGGGAGGGCCGTCAATGAGCAGTTCTTC.